This T cell receptor (beta chain) derives from a study of T cell responses to AZD1222 COVID-19 vaccine. Whole-study results and caveats: Dominant CD4 TCR responses targeted spike regions 160-218 and 743-854. Among spike-specific TCRs, nearly half reportedly target unmutated variant regions. After the peak T cell response, and only then, were repertoires sampled.

To note about this clone: Its target is not known.

Deletions cut 0 bases from V and 1 base from J, with 3 bases between. Germline CDR1 is SGHAT and CDR2 is FQDESV (reference sequence). The CDR3 has 13 amino acids. Using immunoSEQ multiplex PCR, the repertoire was profiled, and TCRdb retains in-frame clones only, with some absent. The data show around 200,000 clones, with 85% to 90% seen just once and approximately 0.49% held by the top ten. This sample comprised peripheral blood, obtained on day 0 of AZD1222 vaccination. V gene TRBV11-1 combines with J gene TRBJ1-1; D is uncertain. The receptor comes from an adult in good health. The CDR3 DNA sequence: TGTGCCAGCAGCTTAGCGCAGAACACTGAAGCTTTCTTT. The encoded protein is CASSLAQNTEAFF.